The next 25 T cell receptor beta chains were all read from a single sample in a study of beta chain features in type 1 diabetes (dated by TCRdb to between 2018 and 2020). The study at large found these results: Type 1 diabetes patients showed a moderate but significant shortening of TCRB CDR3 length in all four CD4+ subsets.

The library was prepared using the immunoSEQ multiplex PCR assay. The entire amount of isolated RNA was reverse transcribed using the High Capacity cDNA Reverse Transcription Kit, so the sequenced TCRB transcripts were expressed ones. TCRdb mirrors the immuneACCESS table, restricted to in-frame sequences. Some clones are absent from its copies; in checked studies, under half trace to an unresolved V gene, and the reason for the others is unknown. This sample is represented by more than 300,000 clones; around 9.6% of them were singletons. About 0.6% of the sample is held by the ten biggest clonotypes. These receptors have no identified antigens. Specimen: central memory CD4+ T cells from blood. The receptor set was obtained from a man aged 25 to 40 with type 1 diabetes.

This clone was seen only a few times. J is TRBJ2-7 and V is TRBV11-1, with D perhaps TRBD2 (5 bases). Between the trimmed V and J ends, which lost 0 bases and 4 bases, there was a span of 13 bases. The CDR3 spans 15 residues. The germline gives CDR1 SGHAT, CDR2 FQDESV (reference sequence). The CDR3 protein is CASSLAPGILYEQYF. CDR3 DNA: TGTGCCAGCAGCTTAGCCCCCGGGATCCTATACGAGCAGTACTTC.

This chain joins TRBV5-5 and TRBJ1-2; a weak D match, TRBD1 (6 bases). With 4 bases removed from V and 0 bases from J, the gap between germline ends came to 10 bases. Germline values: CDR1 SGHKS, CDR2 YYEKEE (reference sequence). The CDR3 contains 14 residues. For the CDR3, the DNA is TGTGCCAGCAGCCCGGGACATTCTAACTATGGCTACACCTTC. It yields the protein CASSPGHSNYGYTF.

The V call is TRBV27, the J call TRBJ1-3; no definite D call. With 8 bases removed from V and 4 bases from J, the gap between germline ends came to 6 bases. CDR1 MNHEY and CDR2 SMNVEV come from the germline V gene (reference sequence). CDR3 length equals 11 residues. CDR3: CASGIGNTIYF. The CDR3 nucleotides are TGTGCCAGCGGGATAGGAAACACCATATATTTT.

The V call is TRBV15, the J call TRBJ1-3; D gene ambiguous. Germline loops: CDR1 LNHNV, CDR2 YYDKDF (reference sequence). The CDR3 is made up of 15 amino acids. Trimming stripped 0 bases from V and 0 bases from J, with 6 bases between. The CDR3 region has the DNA TGTGCCACCAGCAGAGATGGCAACTCTGGAAACACCATATATTTT. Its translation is CATSRDGNSGNTIYF.

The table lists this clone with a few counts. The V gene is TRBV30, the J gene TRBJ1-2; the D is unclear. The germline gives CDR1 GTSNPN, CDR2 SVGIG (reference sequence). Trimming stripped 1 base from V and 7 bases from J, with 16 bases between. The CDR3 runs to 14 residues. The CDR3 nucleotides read TGTGCCTGGAGTGCGCGCGCCCTCAGGCGTGGCTACACCTTC. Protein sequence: CAWSARALRRGYTF.

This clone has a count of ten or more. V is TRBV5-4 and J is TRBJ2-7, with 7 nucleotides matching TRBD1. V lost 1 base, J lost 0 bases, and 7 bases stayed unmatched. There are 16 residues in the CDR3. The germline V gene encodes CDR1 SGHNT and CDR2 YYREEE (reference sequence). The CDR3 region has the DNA TGTGCCAGCAGCTTGACTGACAGGGCGAGCTCCTACGAGCAGTACTTC. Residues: CASSLTDRASSYEQYF. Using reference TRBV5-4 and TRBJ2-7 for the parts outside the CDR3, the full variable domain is ETGVTQSPTHLIKTRGQQVTLRCSSQSGHNTVSWYQQALGQGPQFIFQYYREEENGRGNFPPRFSGLQFPNYSSELNVNALELDDSALYLCASSLTDRASSYEQYFGPGTRLTVT.

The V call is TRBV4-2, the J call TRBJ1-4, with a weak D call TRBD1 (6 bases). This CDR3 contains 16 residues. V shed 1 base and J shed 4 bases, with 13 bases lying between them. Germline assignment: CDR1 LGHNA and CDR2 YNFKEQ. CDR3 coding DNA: TGTGCCAGCAGCCAAGGGGCGGGGGCGAGTAATGAAAAACTGTTTTTT. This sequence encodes CASSQGAGASNEKLFF.

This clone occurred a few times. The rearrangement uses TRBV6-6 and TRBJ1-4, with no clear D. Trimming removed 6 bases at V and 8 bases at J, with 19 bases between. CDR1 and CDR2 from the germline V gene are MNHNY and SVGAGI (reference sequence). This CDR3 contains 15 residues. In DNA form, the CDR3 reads TGTGCCAGCAGCCAACCAAGGGTCCCCGGAGAAAAACTGTTTTTT. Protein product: CASSQPRVPGEKLFF.

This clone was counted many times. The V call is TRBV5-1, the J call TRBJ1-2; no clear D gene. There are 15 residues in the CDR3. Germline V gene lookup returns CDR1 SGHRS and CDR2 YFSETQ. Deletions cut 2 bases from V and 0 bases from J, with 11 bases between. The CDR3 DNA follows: TGCGCCAGCAGCTTCGGCGACCTTGCTAACTATGGCTACACCTTC. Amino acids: CASSFGDLANYGYTF.

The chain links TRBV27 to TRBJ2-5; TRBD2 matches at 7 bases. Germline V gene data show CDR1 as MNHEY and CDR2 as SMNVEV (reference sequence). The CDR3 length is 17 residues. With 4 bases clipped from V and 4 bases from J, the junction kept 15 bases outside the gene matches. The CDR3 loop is CASSSPHGGSGGETQYF. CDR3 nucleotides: TGTGCCAGCAGTTCGCCCCACGGCGGGAGTGGAGGAGAGACCCAGTACTTC.

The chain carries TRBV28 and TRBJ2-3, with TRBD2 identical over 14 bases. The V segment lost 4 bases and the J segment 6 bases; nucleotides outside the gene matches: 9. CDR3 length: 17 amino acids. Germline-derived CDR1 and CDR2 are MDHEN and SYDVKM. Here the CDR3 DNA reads TGTGCCAGCAGTTCAGCGACTAGCGGGAGGGCCCAGGATACGCAGTATTTT. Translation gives CASSSATSGRAQDTQYF.

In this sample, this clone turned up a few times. This CDR3 is CASTRQGTGANVLTF. CDR3 nucleotides: TGCGCCTCTACTCGACAGGGTACCGGGGCCAACGTCCTGACTTTC. J is TRBJ2-6 and V is TRBV5-1; 7 bases agree with TRBD1. Germline loops: CDR1 SGHRS, CDR2 YFSETQ. Trimming took 10 bases from V and 4 from J; bases not matched to a gene: 11. This CDR3 contains 15 residues.

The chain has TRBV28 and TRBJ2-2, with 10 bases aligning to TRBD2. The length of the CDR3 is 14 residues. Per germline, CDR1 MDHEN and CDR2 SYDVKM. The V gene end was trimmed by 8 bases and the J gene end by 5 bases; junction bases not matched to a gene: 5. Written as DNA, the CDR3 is TGTGCCAGCTTGACTAGCGGGTCTACCGGGGAGCTGTTTTTT. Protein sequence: CASLTSGSTGELFF.

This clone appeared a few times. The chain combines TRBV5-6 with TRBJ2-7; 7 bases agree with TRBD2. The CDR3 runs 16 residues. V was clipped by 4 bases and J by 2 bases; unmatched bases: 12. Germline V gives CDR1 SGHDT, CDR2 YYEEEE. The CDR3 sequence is CASSLIPSGTPYEQYF. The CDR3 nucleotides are TGTGCCAGCAGCCTAATCCCCAGCGGGACCCCCTACGAGCAGTACTTC.

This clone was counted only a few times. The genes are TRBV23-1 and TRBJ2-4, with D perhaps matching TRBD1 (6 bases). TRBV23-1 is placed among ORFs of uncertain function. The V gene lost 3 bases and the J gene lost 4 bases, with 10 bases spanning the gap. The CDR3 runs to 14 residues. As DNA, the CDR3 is TGCGCCAGCAGTCAGAAAACAGGGAAAAACATTCAGTACTTC. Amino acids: CASSQKTGKNIQYF.

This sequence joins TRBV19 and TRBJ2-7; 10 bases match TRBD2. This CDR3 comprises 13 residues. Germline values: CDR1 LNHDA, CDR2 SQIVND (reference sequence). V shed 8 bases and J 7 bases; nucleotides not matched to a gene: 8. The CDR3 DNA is TGTGCCAGTCACCTAGCGGGAGCTGAGGAGCAGTACTTC. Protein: CASHLAGAEEQYF.

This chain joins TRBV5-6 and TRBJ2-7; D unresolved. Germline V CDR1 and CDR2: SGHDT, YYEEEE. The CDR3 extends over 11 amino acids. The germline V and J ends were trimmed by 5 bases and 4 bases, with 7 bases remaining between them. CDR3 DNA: TGTGCCAGCAGTGAAGGGTACGAGCAGTACTTC. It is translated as CASSEGYEQYF.

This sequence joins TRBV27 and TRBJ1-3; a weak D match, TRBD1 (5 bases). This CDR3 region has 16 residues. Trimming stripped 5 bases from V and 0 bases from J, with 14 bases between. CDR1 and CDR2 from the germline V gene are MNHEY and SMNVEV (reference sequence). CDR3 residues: CASSRLGRYSGNTIYF. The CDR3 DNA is TGTGCCAGCAGTCGCCTGGGACGGTACTCTGGAAACACCATATATTTT.

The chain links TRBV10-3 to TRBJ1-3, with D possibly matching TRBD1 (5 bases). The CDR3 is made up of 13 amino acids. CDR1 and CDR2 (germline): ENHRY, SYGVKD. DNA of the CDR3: TGTGCGATAAGGGAGGACACTGGAAACACCATATATTTT. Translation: CAIREDTGNTIYF.

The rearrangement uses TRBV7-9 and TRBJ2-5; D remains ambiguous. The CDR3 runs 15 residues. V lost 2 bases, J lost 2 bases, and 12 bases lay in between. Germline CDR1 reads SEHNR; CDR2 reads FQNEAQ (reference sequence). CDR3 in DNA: TGTGCCAGCAGCTTAACACAGCAGCCACAAGAGACCCAGTACTTC. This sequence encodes CASSLTQQPQETQYF.

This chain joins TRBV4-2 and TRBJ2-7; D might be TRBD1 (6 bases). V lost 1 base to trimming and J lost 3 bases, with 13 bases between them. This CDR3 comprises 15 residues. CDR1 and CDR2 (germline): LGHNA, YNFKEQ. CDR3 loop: CASSQGTANYYEQYF. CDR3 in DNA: TGTGCCAGCAGCCAAGGGACAGCTAACTACTACGAGCAGTACTTC.

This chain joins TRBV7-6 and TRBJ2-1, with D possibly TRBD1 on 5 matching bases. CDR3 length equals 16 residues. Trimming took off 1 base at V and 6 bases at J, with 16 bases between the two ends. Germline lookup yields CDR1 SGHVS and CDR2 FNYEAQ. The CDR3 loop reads CASSLGQFITVNEQFF. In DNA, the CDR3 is TGTGCCAGCAGCTTAGGACAGTTCATAACGGTCAATGAGCAGTTCTTC.

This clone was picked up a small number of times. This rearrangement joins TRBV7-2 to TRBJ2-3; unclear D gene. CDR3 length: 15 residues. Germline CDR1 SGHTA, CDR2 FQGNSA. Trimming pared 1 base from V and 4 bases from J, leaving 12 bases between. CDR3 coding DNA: TGTGCCAGCAGCTTAGGCCTAGAATTCCCAGATACGCAGTATTTT. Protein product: CASSLGLEFPDTQYF.

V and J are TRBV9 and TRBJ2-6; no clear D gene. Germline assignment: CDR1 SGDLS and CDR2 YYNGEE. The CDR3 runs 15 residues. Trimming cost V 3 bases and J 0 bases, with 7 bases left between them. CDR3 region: CASSALSSGANVLTF. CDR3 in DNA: TGTGCCAGCAGCGCGCTAAGCTCTGGGGCCAACGTCCTGACTTTC.

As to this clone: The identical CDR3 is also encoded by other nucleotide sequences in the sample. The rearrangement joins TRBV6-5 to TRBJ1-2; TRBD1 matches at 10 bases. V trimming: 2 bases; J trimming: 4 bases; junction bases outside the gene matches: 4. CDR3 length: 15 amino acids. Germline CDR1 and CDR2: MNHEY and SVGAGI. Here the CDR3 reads CASSYRGQGSYGYTF. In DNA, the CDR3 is TGTGCCAGCAGTTACCGGGGACAGGGGAGCTATGGCTACACCTTC.